The present T cell receptor (beta chain) was sequenced within a study of T cell repertoires in cytomegalovirus infection. Study-level information: Peptides in the study included HLA-C-restricted and HLA-B-restricted CMV epitopes.

CDR3 length equals 17 residues. CDR1 is SGHDT, CDR2 YYEEEE, per germline. V dropped 0 bases and J dropped 2; count of bases not matched to a gene: 6. Findings of the study overall: Clonotypes of TCR beta that were HLA-C-restricted and CMV-specific dominated the ex vivo response. Individuals carrying CMV plus the relevant HLA were identified by cumulative frequency of public TCR beta families.

Notes on this clonotype: Its antigen is as yet unknown.

TCRdb itself ran the reads through MiXCR, one entry per CDR3 protein. The data contain roughly 100,000 distinct CDR3 sequences, about 40% of them singletons. The V call is TRBV5-6, the J call TRBJ2-1; 9 nucleotides line up with TRBD1. Source: CD8+ T cells from cultured PBMCs, taken from culture after CMV antigen stimulation. The clonotype comes from a human donor in good health (CMV status not recorded). Some clones in this sample may be carry-over from other donors' samples. This CDR3 reads CASSLGGGQGPYNEQFF. CDR3 nucleotide sequence: TGTGCCAGCAGCTTGGGTGGGGGACAGGGACCCTACAATGAGCAGTTCTTC.